Below, 12 T cell receptor beta chains from the same sample are listed, as sequenced in a study of T cell changes during pregnancy in multiple sclerosis. Libraries were prepared by immunoSEQ multiplex PCR; TCRdb keeps only in-frame clonotypes and omits some of them. The sample has approximately 44,000 clones; roughly nine tenths are singletons. Sequences were derived from CD4+ T cells from peripheral blood mononuclear cells, sampled before pregnancy. These receptors were taken from a female donor with multiple sclerosis, enrolled in a pregnancy study.

The CDR3 DNA is TGCAGCGTTGATGAAGTAGGGGCCTACGAGCAGTACTTC. It specifies CSVDEVGAYEQYF. This chain uses TRBV29-1 with TRBJ2-7, with D possibly being TRBD1 (5 bases). Germline V gene lookup returns CDR1 SQVTM and CDR2 ANQGSEA. Trimming shortened V by 3 bases and J by 2 bases, and 11 bases separated the two germline ends. This CDR3 has 13 residues.

The chain links TRBV23-1 to TRBJ1-3; 9 bases agree with TRBD1. TRBV23-1 is reported as an ORF; its role is uncertain. J gave up 7 bases and V 4 bases, and 5 bases lay outside the gene matches. The length of the CDR3 is 14 residues. CDR3 nucleotide sequence: TGCGCCAGCAGTCCGGGACAGGGACGGAACACCATATATTTT. The encoded protein is CASSPGQGRNTIYF.

This rearrangement joins TRBV7-2 to TRBJ2-3; tentative D call: TRBD2 (5 bases). CDR3 length: 14 residues. V dropped 4 bases and J dropped 4 bases, with 12 bases sitting between them. Germline lookup yields CDR1 SGHTA and CDR2 FQGNSA. Written as DNA, the CDR3 is TGTGCCAGCAGCTCCATCCGAGGGTCAGATACGCAGTATTTT. Residues: CASSSIRGSDTQYF.

The rearrangement links TRBV4-2 to TRBJ2-3; the D gene is possibly TRBD2 (5 bases). V was trimmed by 0 bases and J by 3 bases, leaving 10 bases between them. This CDR3 is built from 15 residues. Germline V gene lookup returns CDR1 LGHNA and CDR2 YNFKEQ. CDR3 amino acids: CASSQDPLGTDTQYF. The CDR3 DNA follows: TGTGCCAGCAGCCAAGACCCACTAGGGACAGATACGCAGTATTTT.

The chain couples TRBV9 to TRBJ2-1; TRBD1 agrees at 7 bases. The germline CDR1 and CDR2 sequences are SGDLS and YYNGEE. This CDR3 comprises 16 residues. V shed 0 bases and J 2 bases; nucleotides not matched to a gene: 5. The CDR3 DNA reads TGTGCCAGCAGCGTAGGAGGAGGACAGGCCTACAATGAGCAGTTCTTC. Its translation: CASSVGGGQAYNEQFF.

The chain is built from TRBV9 and TRBJ1-6, with 8 bases identical to TRBD1. Germline CDR1 reads SGDLS; CDR2 reads YYNGEE. This CDR3 has 14 amino acids. The ends lost 3 bases at V and 9 bases at J; junction bases unmatched: 5. The CDR3 loop is CASSETGAGSPLHF. The CDR3 DNA is TGTGCCAGCAGCGAGACAGGGGCGGGTTCACCCCTCCACTTT.

The CDR3 nucleotides read TGTGCCTGGAGTGTACTAGCAGGGAGGCTTTCCTACGAGCAGTACTTC. Translated, it gives CAWSVLAGRLSYEQYF. The chain recombines TRBV30 with TRBJ2-7, with a tentative D call TRBD2 (6 bases). Trimming took off 0 bases at V and 1 base at J, with 16 bases between the two ends. CDR1 is GTSNPN and CDR2 is SVGIG in the germline V gene (reference sequence). CDR3 length equals 16 residues. Looking up the rest from reference TRBV30 and TRBJ2-7 gives the full variable domain: SQTIHQWPATLVQPVGSPLSLECTVEGTSNPNLYWYRQAAGRGLQLLFYSVGIGQISSEVPQNLSASRPQDRQFILSSKKLLLSDSGFYLCAWSVLAGRLSYEQYFGPGTRLTVT.

The genes are TRBV19 and TRBJ1-2, with TRBD1 identical over 11 bases. CDR1 and CDR2 from the germline V gene are LNHDA and SQIVND (reference sequence). Trimming at V came to 4 bases and at J to 0 bases, leaving 4 bases not matched to a gene. The CDR3 runs to 16 residues. CDR3 sequence reads: CASSTRDRGANYGYTF. DNA for the CDR3: TGTGCCAGTAGTACCCGGGACAGGGGGGCTAACTATGGCTACACCTTC.

V and J are TRBV9 and TRBJ2-5, with TRBD2 matching over 9 bases. From germline, CDR1 is SGDLS and CDR2 YYNGEE. The length of the CDR3 is 15 residues. With V trimmed by 0 bases and J by 4 bases, 4 bases remained unmatched. This chain's CDR3 is CASSVGGGGGETQYF. The CDR3 DNA follows: TGTGCCAGCAGCGTAGGCGGGGGGGGAGGAGAGACCCAGTACTTC.

The J gene is TRBJ1-1, the V gene TRBV27; TRBD1 aligns across 11 bases. In germline, CDR1 is MNHEY, CDR2 SMNVEV (reference sequence). The V and J ends lost 5 bases and 0 bases, in that order; junction bases with no gene match: 5. This CDR3 comprises 16 residues. The CDR3 loop is CASSRGQGALNTEAFF. As DNA, the CDR3 is TGTGCCAGCAGTAGAGGACAGGGGGCATTGAACACTGAAGCTTTCTTT.

The chain joins TRBV15 to TRBJ1-2; TRBD1 is a possible D gene (6 bases). Germline CDR1 and CDR2: LNHNV and YYDKDF (reference sequence). V dropped 1 base and J dropped 2 bases, with 8 bases sitting between them. This CDR3 comprises 14 residues. CDR3 sequence (DNA): TGTGCCACCAGCAGAGGACAGGAGAACTATGGCTACACCTTC. It encodes CATSRGQENYGYTF.

This chain connects TRBV15 to TRBJ1-6, with D tentatively TRBD1 (5 bases). The CDR3 extends over 18 amino acids. Germline CDR1 reads LNHNV; CDR2 reads YYDKDF (reference sequence). V dropped 0 bases and J dropped 7 bases, with 19 bases sitting between them. CDR3 loop: CATSRDSSTGHRNSPLHF. Here the CDR3 DNA reads TGTGCCACCAGCAGAGATTCCTCCACCGGACACAGGAATTCACCCCTCCACTTT.